This TCR beta chain was sequenced during a study of cytomegalovirus exposure and HLA in healthy donors. PCR employed 60 Vbeta and 13 Jbeta primers. Sequencing used immunoSEQ multiplex PCR; TCRdb keeps in-frame clones, though not all of them. Of tens of thousands of clones listed, 70% to 80% are singletons. There are 15 residues in the CDR3. Germline V gives CDR1 WNHNN, CDR2 SYGVQD (reference sequence). The trim removed 0 bases at V and 4 bases at J, leaving 6 bases unmatched. V usage is TRBV10-1 and J usage is TRBJ2-7; 7 bases agree with TRBD1. This TCR derives from a man aged 25 to 40 in good health and CMV-seronegative. Sequenced input: PBMCs. CDR3 in DNA: TGCGCCAGCAGTGAGTCAGGACAGGCTCCATACGAGCAGTACTTC. It codes for CASSESGQAPYEQYF.